The entry below gives a single TCR beta chain sequence along with its context. The CDR3 ends on some other residue instead of the conserved phenylalanine or tryptophan, so this is likely a read error. Production of TCR beta cDNA used 500 ng total RNA together with a constant-region primer. What produced the TCR beta libraries was three nested multiplex PCR rounds using slightly modified ARM-PCR. Rounds one and two of PCR, each of roughly 10 cycles, were primed with TRBV1-TRBV30 forward primers and a C-beta reverse primer. One entry per CDR3 protein results from TCRdb running MiXCR on the multiplex PCR reads. The sample shows approximately 92,000 distinct CDR3 sequences, about 70% of them seen only once. The study co-extracted DNA and RNA from 20-30 mg of unsorted bulk tissue. The sample is drawn from a study of tumor-infiltrating lymphocytes in primary liver carcinoma. Trimming took off 3 bases at V and 5 bases at J, with 14 bases between the two ends. The CDR3 spans 13 residues. Germline values: CDR1 SQVTM, CDR2 ANQGSEA.

V is TRBV29-1 and J is TRBJ2-7; D is unresolved. Specimen: tumor-adjacent normal liver tissue. The origin of this receptor is a man between 40 and 49 years old with primary liver carcinoma and hepatitis B virus infection. The CDR3 sequence is CSVEGSLANEQYP. The CDR3 DNA is TGCAGCGTTGAGGGGTCGTTAGCAAACGAGCAGTACCCC.